The clone carrying this T cell receptor beta chain has a handful of counts. Libraries were prepared by immunoSEQ multiplex PCR; TCRdb keeps only in-frame clonotypes and omits some of them. Seen here are about 68,000 clones, about 82% observed once, and the top ten hold 23%. The CDR3 runs 15 residues. Germline loops: CDR1 MGHRA, CDR2 YSYEKL. V lost 5 bases and J lost 1; bases outside the gene matches: 4. This entry comes from a study of blood T cell repertoires in COVID-19. Turning to the study itself: Collection of acute and convalescent COVID-19 samples took place in the United States, Italy and Spain. T cells, B-cell-depleted T cells, or PBMCs supplied cDNA or gDNA.

The sample taken for sequencing was peripheral blood. This chain connects TRBV4-1 to TRBJ2-4, with 8 bases identical to TRBD2. This receptor was obtained from a man aged 50 to 60 with acute or convalescent COVID-19. In nucleotides, the CDR3 is TGCGCCAGCAGCGACCGGACTAGCGCCAAAAACATTCAGTACTTC. It specifies CASSDRTSAKNIQYF.